The 9 T cell receptor beta chains below were found in one sample sequenced in a study of control samples from healthy donors and cancer patients. Sequencing was performed with immunoSEQ multiplex PCR; in TCRdb, only in-frame clones are kept and a portion is missing. This table has about 130,000 clones, approximately 92% appearing once. The source material was blood. The receptors originated from a woman between 45 and 65 years old in good health.

V and J are TRBV5-8 and TRBJ1-1; TRBD1 agrees at 11 bases. This CDR3 region has 16 residues. Trimming cost V 4 bases and J 4 bases; bases outside gene matches: 9. Germline V gene sequence: CDR1 SGHTS, CDR2 YDEGEE. The DNA for the CDR3 is TGTGCCAGCAGCACCCGGACAGGGGGCAGGGGCACTGAAGCTTTCTTT. Protein product: CASSTRTGGRGTEAFF.

This chain connects TRBV5-3 to TRBJ1-2; D remains unclear. TRBV5-3 is labeled an ORF, and its function is uncertain. Between the trimmed V and J ends, which lost 2 bases and 6 bases, there was a span of 14 bases. The CDR3 is 14 amino acids. The CDR3 loop is CARSFCPQRNGYTF. CDR3 sequence (DNA): TGTGCCAGAAGCTTTTGCCCCCAGAGGAATGGCTACACCTTC.

This sequence joins TRBV3-1 (or the pseudogene TRBV3-2) and TRBJ1-6, with no clear D. This CDR3 comprises 14 residues. The V end lost 0 bases, the J end lost 9 bases, and 9 bases lay between the germline ends. CDR1 LGHDT and CDR2 YNNKEL come from the germline V gene (reference sequence). This CDR3 is CASSQEVGGSPLHF. The CDR3 nucleotides read TGTGCCAGCAGCCAAGAGGTGGGTGGTTCACCCCTCCACTTT.

A single count supports this clone. This sequence joins TRBV6-5 and TRBJ2-7; D gene ambiguous. The germline V gene encodes CDR1 MNHEY and CDR2 SVGAGI. Trimming took off 7 bases at V and 2 bases at J, with 12 bases between the two ends. This CDR3 spans 13 amino acids. In DNA form, the CDR3 reads TGTGCCAGCACTCCGGGCTTCGCCTACGAGCAGTACTTC. Residues: CASTPGFAYEQYF.

The chain has TRBV12-3 or TRBV12-4 and TRBJ1-5; D remains unclear. Trimming removed 2 bases from V and 11 bases from J, with 13 bases in between. The CDR3 runs 13 residues. CDR3 loop: CASSLMGLKAQHF. CDR3 nucleotide sequence: TGTGCCAGCAGTTTAATGGGGTTGAAGGCCCAGCATTTT.

This chain links TRBV11-1 with TRBJ2-3; D not certain. The CDR3 is made up of 14 amino acids. Trimming stripped 1 base from V and 1 base from J, with 6 bases between. Germline V gives CDR1 SGHAT, CDR2 FQDESV (reference sequence). DNA for the CDR3: TGTGCCAGCAGCTTAGATTCCGGCACAGATACGCAGTATTTT. Translation gives CASSLDSGTDTQYF.

The J gene is TRBJ2-6, the V gene TRBV5-1; unclear D gene. Trimming stripped 2 bases from V and 2 bases from J, with 11 bases between. CDR3 length: 16 amino acids. The germline gives CDR1 SGHRS, CDR2 YFSETQ. The CDR3: CASSFTVGTGANVLTF. In DNA, the CDR3 is TGCGCCAGCAGCTTCACGGTGGGGACTGGGGCCAACGTCCTGACTTTC.

This clone was observed once. CDR3 sequence (DNA): TGCGCCAGCAGCCAAGATACGGGACTACTCGCGTACGAGCAGTACTTC. It codes for CASSQDTGLLAYEQYF. The J gene is TRBJ2-7, the V gene TRBV4-1, with 7 bases fitting TRBD2. Trimming at V came to 0 bases and at J to 4 bases, leaving 9 bases not matched to a gene. The CDR3 sequence is 16 residues long. The germline CDR1 and CDR2 sequences are MGHRA and YSYEKL.

V usage is TRBV5-1 and J usage is TRBJ2-1; perhaps TRBD1 as D (5 bases). V was shortened by 0 bases and J by 3 bases, with 7 bases between the two germline ends. The CDR3 sequence is 14 residues long. Per the germline V gene, CDR1 is SGHRS and CDR2 is YFSETQ. The CDR3 bases are TGCGCCAGCAGCTTGGCGACAGACTACAATGAGCAGTTCTTC. Encoded protein: CASSLATDYNEQFF.